The table lists the clone carrying this TCR beta chain with many counts. Its antigen remains unknown. The CDR3 length is 15 residues. V lost 2 bases and J lost 9; bases outside the gene matches: 8. CDR1 is SGHNT and CDR2 is YENEEA in the germline V gene. TCRdb re-derived calls from the reads in MiXCR, one entry per CDR3 protein. The profile shows 70,000 to 75,000 distinct CDR3 sequences, 4% of them singletons. This entry comes from a study of T cell repertoires in cytomegalovirus infection. Study as a whole: It was the public TCR beta signatures that indicated both CMV infection and matching HLA type.

Notes on the study in general: Identification of carriers of CMV plus the relevant HLA was performed using cumulative public TCR beta family frequency. Dominating the ex vivo response were TCR beta clonotypes that were CMV-specific and HLA-C-restricted.

The sequenced material came from PBMCs. This chain joins TRBV11-3 and TRBJ2-1; 9 positions agree with TRBD2. The receptor comes from a human donor in good health (CMV status not recorded). Some clones in this sample may be carry-over from other donors' samples. CDR3 nucleotides: TGTGCCAGCAGCTTAAAAGCGGGGGGTGGGGGTGAGCAGTTCTTC. It is translated as CASSLKAGGGGEQFF.